Listed here are 17 T cell receptor beta chains from one sample, sequenced in a study of T cells after yellow fever vaccination. TCRdb recomputed calls from the 5' RACE reads with MiXCR, one row per CDR3 protein. The sample lists tens of thousands of distinct CDR3 sequences, over 7.5% occurring once. This material consisted of CD8+ T cells sorted from PBMCs, taken on the day of the yellow fever booster vaccination. Every receptor here comes from a man younger than 40 who received the YFV17D yellow fever vaccine.

This clonotype was seen only a few times. The CDR3 protein is CAISGQGMYEQYF. CDR3 nucleotides: TGTGCCATCTCTGGGCAGGGCATGTACGAGCAGTACTTC. The rearrangement links TRBV10-3 to TRBJ2-7; perhaps TRBD1 as D (5 bases). V lost 8 bases, J lost 4 bases, and 15 bases lay in between. Germline V gene data show CDR1 as ENHRY and CDR2 as SYGVKD. The CDR3 has 13 amino acids.

This clonotype has a handful of counts. V gene TRBV5-4 combines with J gene TRBJ2-7; D may be TRBD1 (6 bases). The V end lost 4 bases, the J end lost 4 bases, and 15 bases lay between the germline ends. CDR1 is SGHNT and CDR2 is YYREEE in the germline V gene (reference sequence). This CDR3 region has 14 residues. CDR3 region: CASSHPGQLYEQYF. The CDR3 DNA sequence: TGTGCCAGCAGCCATCCAGGACAGCTATACGAGCAGTACTTC.

The chain carries TRBV12-3 or TRBV12-4 and TRBJ2-5; D may correspond to TRBD1 or TRBD2 (5 bases each). The CDR3 has 13 residues. The V end lost 3 bases, the J end lost 8 bases, and 13 bases lay between the germline ends. Written as DNA, the CDR3 is TGTGCCAGCAGTTTCGGGGCCTTTGAAACCCAGTACTTC. It encodes CASSFGAFETQYF.

This clonotype showed up just a few times. V and J are TRBV6-5 and TRBJ1-1; a possible D gene is TRBD1 (5 bases). Trimming shortened V by 2 bases and J by 1 base, and 11 bases separated the two germline ends. The CDR3 runs 15 residues. Germline loops: CDR1 MNHEY, CDR2 SVGAGI. This CDR3 is CASSYDPQGNTEAFF. The CDR3 DNA follows: TGTGCCAGCAGTTACGACCCCCAGGGGAACACTGAAGCTTTCTTT.

This clonotype showed up many times. The genes are TRBV29-1 and TRBJ2-1, with D possibly TRBD1 on 6 matching bases. The CDR3 totals 12 residues. CDR1 is SQVTM, CDR2 ANQGSEA, per germline. V was clipped by 4 bases and J by 5 bases, with 9 bases between them. CDR3 in DNA: TGCAGCGTTGCCGAGGGGGACAATGAGCAGTTCTTC. Protein product: CSVAEGDNEQFF.

The genes are TRBV20-1 and TRBJ2-1; 10 bases fit TRBD2. The germline gives CDR1 DFQATT, CDR2 SNEGSKA (reference sequence). The CDR3 consists of 17 residues. With 7 bases clipped from V and 9 bases from J, the junction kept 21 bases outside the gene matches. The CDR3 DNA is TGCAGTGGTCGACTAGCGGGCCCCCCCCCACCTAGAGGTGAGCAGTTCTTC. This encodes CSGRLAGPPPPRGEQFF.

This clonotype showed up just a few times. The chain couples TRBV6-2 or TRBV6-3 to TRBJ2-7, with TRBD2 as a possible D gene (6 bases). Germline V gives CDR1 MNHEY, CDR2 SVGEGT. V was cut by 7 bases and J by 3 bases, with 10 bases left in between. The CDR3 sequence is 12 residues long. CDR3 sequence: CASTEGGYEQYF. The CDR3, as DNA: TGTGCCAGCACAGAGGGAGGCTACGAGCAGTACTTC.

This clonotype was found many times. V gene TRBV6-2 or TRBV6-3 combines with J gene TRBJ2-3; 9 bases are a match to TRBD2. The CDR3 sequence is 14 residues long. J gave up 3 bases and V 6 bases, and 4 bases lay outside the gene matches. Per the germline V gene, CDR1 is MNHEY and CDR2 is SVGEGT. CDR3 residues: CASRTSGETDTQYF. CDR3 nucleotides: TGTGCCAGCAGGACTAGCGGAGAAACAGATACGCAGTATTTT.

V and J are TRBV6-6 and TRBJ2-7; the D is unclear. V was pared by 10 bases and J by 3 bases, with 13 bases between. The CDR3 spans 12 residues. Germline values: CDR1 MNHNY, CDR2 SVGAGI (reference sequence). CDR3 residues: CATRTESYEQYF. The CDR3 nucleotides are TGTGCCACTAGGACGGAAAGCTACGAGCAGTACTTC.

J is TRBJ2-3 and V is TRBV21-1; the table's D call of TRBD1 was not tested on the DNA. TRBV21-1 is a known pseudogene. The length of the CDR3 is 16 residues. The CDR3 reads CASSKEGTRGTDTQYF. Here the CDR3 DNA reads TGTGCCAGCAGCAAAGAGGGGACGCGGGGCACAGATACGCAGTATTTT.

The sample holds a few counts of this clonotype. The J gene is TRBJ2-7, the V gene TRBV30, with D possibly TRBD2 on 5 matching bases. Germline V lookup: CDR1 GTSNPN, CDR2 SVGIG (reference sequence). V was shortened by 4 bases and J by 7 bases, with 20 bases between the two germline ends. The CDR3 runs 14 residues. The DNA for the CDR3 is TGTGCCTGGAAAACTGGCGGGTCGCTTTGGGAGCAGTACTTC. It yields the protein CAWKTGGSLWEQYF.

This chain uses TRBV4-3 with TRBJ2-7; 11 nucleotides agree with TRBD2. From germline, CDR1 is LGHNA and CDR2 YSLEER. Trimming at V came to 0 bases and at J to 4 bases, leaving 2 bases not matched to a gene. The CDR3 totals 15 residues. The CDR3 loop reads CASSQDTSGSYEQYF. CDR3 DNA: TGCGCCAGCAGCCAAGATACTAGCGGGAGTTACGAGCAGTACTTC.

The rearrangement uses TRBV30 and TRBJ1-5, with D uncertain. V was cut by 0 bases and J by 7 bases, with 13 bases left in between. Germline V lookup: CDR1 GTSNPN, CDR2 SVGIG (reference sequence). This CDR3 has 14 amino acids. CDR3 protein: CAWSVGSGTQPQHF. In nucleotides, the CDR3 is TGTGCCTGGAGTGTAGGATCGGGTACCCAGCCCCAGCATTTT.

This clonotype has only a few counts. The chain links TRBV10-2 to TRBJ1-4; perhaps TRBD1 as D (5 bases). From germline, CDR1 is WSHSY and CDR2 SAAADI. The CDR3 is 14 residues long. Trimming removed 6 bases from V and 3 bases from J, with 11 bases in between. The CDR3: CASRDGGANEKLFF. DNA of the CDR3: TGCGCCAGCAGGGACGGGGGTGCTAATGAAAAACTGTTTTTT.

This clonotype was observed a few times. V and J are TRBV6-2 or TRBV6-3 and TRBJ2-7; D gene ambiguous. The germline V and J ends were trimmed by 6 bases and 6 bases, with 15 bases remaining between them. This CDR3 has 13 residues. CDR1 is MNHEY, CDR2 SVGEGT, per germline. CDR3 nucleotides: TGTGCCAGCAGCCGTCGAATCCCCGGCGAGCAGTACTTC. It translates to CASSRRIPGEQYF.

This clonotype was counted many times. The V gene is TRBV20-1, the J gene TRBJ2-5; 7 bases map to TRBD2. There are 16 residues in the CDR3. The V and J ends lost 0 bases and 5 bases, in that order; junction bases with no gene match: 12. CDR1 DFQATT and CDR2 SNEGSKA come from the germline V gene (reference sequence). CDR3: CSAREGRWEGGETQYF. Here the CDR3 DNA reads TGCAGTGCTAGAGAAGGACGGTGGGAGGGAGGTGAGACCCAGTACTTC.

This clonotype has just a few counts. The chain carries TRBV20-1 and TRBJ2-1; 11 bases align to TRBD2. The CDR3 has 15 amino acids. Unmatched junction bases numbered 12, after V lost 7 bases and J lost 7 bases. Germline loops: CDR1 DFQATT, CDR2 SNEGSKA (reference sequence). The CDR3 sequence: CSVILTSGIRNEQFF. The DNA for the CDR3 is TGCAGTGTCATTCTGACTAGCGGGATTCGAAATGAGCAGTTCTTC.